The clone carrying this T cell receptor beta chain was recorded at least ten times. No antigen is known for it. Every donor contributed ten milliliters of peripheral blood by blood draw. These data belong to a study of blood T cells in healthy people across ages. Study-level points and caveats: Strongly correlated with naive T cell percentage was TCR beta diversity. Possibly confounding the expanded clonotype changes was the fact that donor CMV status was unknown. Roughly linear age-related decline in beta diversity appeared, significant by age roughly 40.

It was with a sample-barcoded 5' primer and a J-beta primer mix that a second PCR of about 6 to 12 cycles was run. TCRdb reanalysed the 5' RACE reads using MiXCR and keeps one entry per CDR3 protein. The sample has around 1,500,000 distinct CDR3 sequences, 28% seen once. Germline V CDR1 and CDR2: LGHDT, YNNKEL (reference sequence). The V gene lost 8 bases and the J gene lost 7 bases, with 15 bases spanning the gap. The CDR3 is 12 amino acids. The sequenced material came from blood. The TCR originated in a woman aged 25 to 39 in good health. V and J are TRBV3-1 and TRBJ2-7; D call uncertain. CDR3 sequence reads: CASSPSLREQYF. CDR3 nucleotides: TGTGCCAGCTCACCCTCGTTGAGAGAGCAGTACTTC.